These 21 T cell receptor beta chains came from one sample sequenced in a study of tumor and adjacent non-tumor tissue in lung cancer. The library came from three nested PCR rounds adapted from ARM-PCR protocols. From the multiplex PCR reads, TCRdb called clonotypes with MiXCR, one entry per CDR3 protein. Here the sample spans some 99,000 distinct CDR3 sequences, roughly 75% being singletons. No cell sorting was done before RNA was extracted from the tissue. The sequencing sample was made of lung tumor tissue. These receptors came from a woman aged 60 to 75 with non-small cell lung cancer.

Details on this clonotype: At one boundary the junction diverges from the germline segment, which might be a read error. V and J are TRBV28 and TRBJ2-5, with a weak D call TRBD2 (5 bases). Germline V gene sequence: CDR1 MDHEN, CDR2 SYDVKM. The CDR3 runs 15 residues. CDR3 loop: CGSSYSGLAGETQYF. DNA for the CDR3: TGTGGCAGCAGTTACTCCGGACTTGCGGGAGAGACCCAGTACTTC.

In its sample, this clonotype was seen a few times. CDR3 DNA: TGTGCCAGCAGCTTAGGGGGGAGCGGGGGTCTTAGCACAGATACGCAGTATTTT. This gives the protein CASSLGGSGGLSTDTQYF. The chain uses TRBV7-8 and TRBJ2-3, with 8 bases aligning to TRBD2. This CDR3 has 18 residues. CDR1 is SGHVS, CDR2 FQNEAQ, per germline. V gave up 1 base and J gave up 0 bases; unmatched junction bases: 9.

This clonotype was recorded only once. At one boundary the junction diverges from the germline segment, which might be a read error. This sequence joins TRBV6-1 and TRBJ1-1; 8 bases fit TRBD1. CDR3 size: 13 residues. Germline loops: CDR1 MNHNS, CDR2 SASEGT. CDR3 in DNA: TGTACCAACCAAACCGACAGGGGAACTGAAACTTTCTTT. This codes for CTNQTDRGTETFF.

Worth noting for this clonotype: One end of the junction fails to match germline, which may point to a read error. V and J are TRBV11-3 and TRBJ2-1; 9 bases agree with TRBD2. The germline CDR1 and CDR2 sequences are SGHNT and YENEEA. The CDR3 loop spans 14 amino acids. The CDR3 sequence: CASSSRISGGEQSF. CDR3 in DNA: TGTGCCAGCAGCTCCAGGATTAGCGGGGGTGAGCAGTCCTTC. The whole variable domain, remainder taken from reference TRBV11-3 and TRBJ2-1, is EAGVVQSPRYKIIEKKQPVAFWCNPISGHNTLYWYLQNLGQGPELLIRYENEEAVDDSQLPKDRFSAERLKGVDSTLKIQPAELGDSAVYLCASSSRISGGEQSFGPGTRLTVL.

This clonotype was seen many times. The chain employs TRBV12-3 or TRBV12-4 and TRBJ2-1; TRBD2 agrees at 9 bases. V dropped 2 bases and J dropped 2; count of bases not matched to a gene: 4. CDR3 length: 16 amino acids. CDR3 sequence (DNA): TGTGCCAGCAGTTTAAGCGTAGCGGGAGCCTACAATGAGCAGTTCTTC. This gives the protein CASSLSVAGAYNEQFF.

A remark on this clonotype: A read error may produce the germline difference seen at one junction end. J is TRBJ1-2 and V is TRBV20-1; 7 positions match TRBD1. The CDR3 is 19 residues long. The V gene's germline CDR1 is DFQATT and CDR2 SNEGSKA (reference sequence). The CDR3 spells CSARDWAGQRKGEGYDYTF. CDR3 nucleotide sequence: TGTAGTGCTAGAGATTGGGCGGGACAGAGGAAAGGAGAAGGCTATGACTACACCTTC.

Comment on this clonotype: This is likely a read error, given that the CDR3 carries no conserved phenylalanine or tryptophan at its end. The limits of the CDR3 on the DNA are not certain, so only TCRdb's listed CDR3 is given. The V and J genes are TRBV29-1 and TRBJ2-2; TRBD1, the table's D call, was not compared with the DNA. The CDR3 numbers 13 amino acids, ends counted. Germline V lookup: CDR1 SQVTM, CDR2 ANQGSEA. The CDR3 here is CSVDRENTGELFY.

On this clonotype: One end of the junction varies from germline; a read error may be responsible. The gene calls are TRBV11-2 and TRBJ1-4; 7 positions match TRBD1. CDR1 SGHAT and CDR2 FQNNGV come from the germline V gene. The CDR3 spans 15 residues. The CDR3 here is CASSWDSANNEKLFF. CDR3 DNA: TGTGCCAGCAGCTGGGACAGTGCAAATAATGAAAAATTGTTTTTT.

This clonotype was observed at least ten times. The gene calls are TRBV6-5 and TRBJ2-5; maybe TRBD1 (5 bases). Between the trimmed V and J ends, which lost 5 bases and 2 bases, there was a span of 12 bases. The CDR3 runs 14 residues. CDR1 MNHEY and CDR2 SVGAGI come from the germline V gene. CDR3 protein: CASSNIRGQETQYF. The CDR3 bases are TGTGCCAGCAGTAATATTAGGGGACAAGAGACCCAGTACTTC.

Notes on this clonotype: The CDR3 end shows no conserved phenylalanine or tryptophan, and so a read error is likely. CDR3 in amino acids: CASTPTGKLSQPQHS. The CDR3 DNA is TGTGCCAGCACCCCTACAGGGAAGCTAAGTCAGCCCCAGCATTCT. The chain is built from TRBV12-3 or TRBV12-4 and TRBJ1-5; D may be TRBD1 (6 bases). The V and J ends lost 7 bases and 6 bases respectively, with 19 bases between them. CDR3 length equals 15 residues.

As concerns this clonotype: This sequence may be a read error, since a much larger clone differs from it by one base. This chain links TRBV12-3 or TRBV12-4 with TRBJ1-2; 9 bases line up with TRBD1. This CDR3 spans 16 amino acids. The DNA for the CDR3 is TGTGACAGCAGTCTGACCAAAGGACAGGGGACCTATGGCTACACCTTC. Its protein product is CDSSLTKGQGTYGYTF.

A word on this clonotype: Without the conserved terminal phenylalanine or tryptophan, this CDR3 likely stems from a read error. The genes are TRBV12-3 or TRBV12-4 and TRBJ2-7; 8 bases agree with TRBD1. The length of the CDR3 is 12 residues. Germline trimming cut 9 bases from V and 2 bases from J; bases unmatched to any gene: 3. DNA for the CDR3: TGTGCCAGTGGGGGACAGGCCTACGAGCAGTACTCC. Protein sequence: CASGGQAYEQYS.

As concerns this clonotype: A much larger clone is a single base away; this may be a read error. V gene TRBV20-1 combines with J gene TRBJ2-1; D is unresolved. Germline V lookup: CDR1 DFQATT, CDR2 SNEGSKA (reference sequence). V lost 3 bases to trimming and J lost 13 bases, with 16 bases between them. The length of the CDR3 is 12 residues. CDR3 sequence (DNA): TGCAGTGCTAGGCATTTGGTGGGCGACCAGTTCTTC. It codes for CSARHLVGDQFF.

With regard to this clonotype: The final CDR3 position lacks the conserved phenylalanine or tryptophan, pointing to a likely read error. The chain uses TRBV28 and TRBJ1-5, with D unclear. From germline, CDR1 is MDHEN and CDR2 SYDVKM. There are 14 residues in the CDR3. CDR3 sequence (DNA): TGTACCAGCAGTTTGGGAATTTACGTCCAGTCCCAGCATTCT. Translated: CTSSLGIYVQSQHS.

This clonotype was counted a few times. The chain couples TRBV4-1 to TRBJ2-1; D possibly matches TRBD1 or TRBD2 (5 bases each). The CDR3 length is 18 residues. V was trimmed by 2 bases and J by 0 bases, leaving 17 bases between them. From germline, CDR1 is MGHRA and CDR2 YSYEKL. CDR3: CASSQRAVGRCSYNEQFF. The CDR3 DNA is TGCGCCAGCAGCCAAAGGGCTGTGGGACGATGCTCCTACAATGAGCAGTTCTTC.

With respect to this clonotype: A junction boundary mismatches the germline segment, possibly from a read error. V and J are TRBV6-2 or TRBV6-3 and TRBJ2-5, with D possibly TRBD2 on 6 matching bases. The CDR3 sequence is 14 residues long. The germline CDR1 and CDR2 sequences are MNHEY and SVGEGT. The CDR3 bases are TGTGCCAGCAATCGGACTACCCAGCAAGAGAACCAGTACTTC. Translating it yields CASNRTTQQENQYF.

This clonotype was detected once. As the CDR3 is not closed by the conserved phenylalanine or tryptophan, this likely results from a read error. This rearrangement joins TRBV11-1 to TRBJ1-1; D is uncertain. V was trimmed by 5 bases and J by 1 base, leaving 8 bases between them. Per germline, CDR1 SGHAT and CDR2 FQDESV (reference sequence). The CDR3 spans 13 residues. The CDR3 DNA follows: TGTGCCAGCAGCCGTGGTCAGAACACTGAAGCTTTCTGT. It yields the protein CASSRGQNTEAFC.

On this clonotype itself: This may come from a read error, since a much larger clone is one base off. The chain links TRBV10-2 to TRBJ1-4, with D unclear. This CDR3 contains 13 residues. V lost 11 bases and J lost 3, with 13 bases in between. Germline V gene sequence: CDR1 WSHSY, CDR2 SAAADI. CDR3 sequence reads: CASLPKPNEKLFF. DNA of the CDR3: TGCGCCTCTCTGCCTAAACCTAATGAAAAACTGTTTTTT.

V gene TRBV20-1 combines with J gene TRBJ2-3; D may be TRBD2 (5 bases). Deletions cut 3 bases from V and 2 bases from J, with 21 bases between. CDR1 is DFQATT and CDR2 is SNEGSKA in the germline V gene (reference sequence). This CDR3 is 17 amino acids long. CDR3 sequence reads: CSASGGGQRRYTDTQYF. The CDR3 bases are TGCAGTGCTAGTGGAGGTGGCCAGCGGCGATACACAGATACGCAGTATTTT.

About this clonotype itself: It may be a read error: a sequence one base away is much more abundant. The V call is TRBV4-3, the J call TRBJ2-6, with a tentative D call TRBD1 (5 bases). CDR1 and CDR2 from the germline V gene are LGHNA and YSLEER. The germline V and J ends were trimmed by 0 bases and 5 bases, with 8 bases remaining between them. CDR3 length: 15 amino acids. The CDR3 sequence: CASSQETGRANVLTF. In nucleotides, the CDR3 is TGCGCCAGCAGCCAAGAAACAGGCAGGGCCAACGTCCTGACTTTC.

This clonotype was counted many times. The chain combines TRBV6-6 with TRBJ2-1, with D possibly matching TRBD2 (6 bases). Germline V CDR1 and CDR2: MNHNY, SVGAGI (reference sequence). The V end was cut by 4 bases, the J end by 2 bases, with 9 bases between. The CDR3 extends over 14 amino acids. In DNA form, the CDR3 reads TGTGCCAGCAGTTTCGCGGGGACCTACAATGAGCAGTTCTTC. Its translation is CASSFAGTYNEQFF.